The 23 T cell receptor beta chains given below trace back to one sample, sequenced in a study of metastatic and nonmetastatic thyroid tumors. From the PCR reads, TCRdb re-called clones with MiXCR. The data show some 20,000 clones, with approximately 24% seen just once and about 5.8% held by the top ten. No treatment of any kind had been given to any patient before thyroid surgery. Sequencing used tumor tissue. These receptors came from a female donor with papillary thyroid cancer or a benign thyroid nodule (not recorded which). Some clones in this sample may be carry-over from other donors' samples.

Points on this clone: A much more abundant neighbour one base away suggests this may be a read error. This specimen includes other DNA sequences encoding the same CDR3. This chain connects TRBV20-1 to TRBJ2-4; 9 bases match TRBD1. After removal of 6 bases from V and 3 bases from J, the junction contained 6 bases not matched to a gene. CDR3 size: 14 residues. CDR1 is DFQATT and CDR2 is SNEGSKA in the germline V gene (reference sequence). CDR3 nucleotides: TGCAGTGCCCGACAGGGGGTCGGCAAAAACATTCAGTACTTC. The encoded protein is CSARQGVGKNIQYF.

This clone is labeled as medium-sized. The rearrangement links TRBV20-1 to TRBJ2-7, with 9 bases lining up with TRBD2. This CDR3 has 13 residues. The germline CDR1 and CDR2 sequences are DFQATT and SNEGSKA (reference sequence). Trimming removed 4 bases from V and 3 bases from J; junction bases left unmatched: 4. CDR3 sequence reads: CSAKGGRDYEQYF. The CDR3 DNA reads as TGCAGTGCTAAGGGCGGGAGGGACTACGAGCAGTACTTC.

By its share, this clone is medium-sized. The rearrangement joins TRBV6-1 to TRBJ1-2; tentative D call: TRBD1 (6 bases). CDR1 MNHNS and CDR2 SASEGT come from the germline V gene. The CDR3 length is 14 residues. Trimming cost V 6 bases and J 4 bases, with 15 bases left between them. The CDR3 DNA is TGTGCCAGCAGGCACAGGGAGGTCGGCTATGGCTACACCTTC. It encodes CASRHREVGYGYTF.

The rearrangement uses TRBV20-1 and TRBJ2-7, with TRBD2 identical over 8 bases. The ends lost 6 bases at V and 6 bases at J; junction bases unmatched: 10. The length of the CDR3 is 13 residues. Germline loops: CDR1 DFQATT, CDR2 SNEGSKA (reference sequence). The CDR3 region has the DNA TGCAGTGCCCTCTCGACTAGCGTCGGCGAGCAGTACTTC. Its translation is CSALSTSVGEQYF.

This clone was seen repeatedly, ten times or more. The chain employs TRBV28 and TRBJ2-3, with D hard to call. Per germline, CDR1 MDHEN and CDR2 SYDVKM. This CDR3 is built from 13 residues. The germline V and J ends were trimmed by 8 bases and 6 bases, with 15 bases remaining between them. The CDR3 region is CASRLTPGDTQYF. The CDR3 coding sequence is TGTGCCAGCCGACTCACTCCCGGCGATACGCAGTATTTT.

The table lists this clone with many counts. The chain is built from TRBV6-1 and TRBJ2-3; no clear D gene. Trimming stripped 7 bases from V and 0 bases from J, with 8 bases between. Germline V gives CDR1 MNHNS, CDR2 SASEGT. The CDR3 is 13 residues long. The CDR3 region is CASIRDSTDTQYF. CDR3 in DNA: TGTGCCAGCATCCGCGATAGCACAGATACGCAGTATTTT.

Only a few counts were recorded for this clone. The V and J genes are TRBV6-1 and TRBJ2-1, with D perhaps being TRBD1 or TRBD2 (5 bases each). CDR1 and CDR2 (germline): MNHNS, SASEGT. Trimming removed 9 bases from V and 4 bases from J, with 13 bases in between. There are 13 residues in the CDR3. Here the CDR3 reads CARRDGLYNEQFF. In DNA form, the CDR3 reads TGTGCCAGAAGGGACGGATTGTACAATGAGCAGTTCTTC.

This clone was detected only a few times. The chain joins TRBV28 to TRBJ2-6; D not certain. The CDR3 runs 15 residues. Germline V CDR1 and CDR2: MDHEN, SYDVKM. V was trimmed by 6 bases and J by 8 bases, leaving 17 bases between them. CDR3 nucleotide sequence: TGTGCCAGCAGCCCCACAGTGGTAGGGTCCAACGTCCTGACTTTC. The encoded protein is CASSPTVVGSNVLTF.

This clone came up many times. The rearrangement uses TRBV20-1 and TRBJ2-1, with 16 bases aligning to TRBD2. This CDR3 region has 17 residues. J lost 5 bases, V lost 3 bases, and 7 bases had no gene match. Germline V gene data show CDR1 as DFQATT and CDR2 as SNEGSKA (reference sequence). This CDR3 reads CSARRGTSGRANNEQFF. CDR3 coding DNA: TGCAGTGCTAGGAGGGGGACTAGCGGGAGGGCCAACAATGAGCAGTTCTTC.

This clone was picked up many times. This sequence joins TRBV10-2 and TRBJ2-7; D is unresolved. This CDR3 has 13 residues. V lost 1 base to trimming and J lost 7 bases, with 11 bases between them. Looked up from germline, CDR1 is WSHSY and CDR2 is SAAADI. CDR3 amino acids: CASSELAKGEQYF. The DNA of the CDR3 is TGCGCCAGCAGTGAGTTGGCCAAAGGGGAGCAGTACTTC.

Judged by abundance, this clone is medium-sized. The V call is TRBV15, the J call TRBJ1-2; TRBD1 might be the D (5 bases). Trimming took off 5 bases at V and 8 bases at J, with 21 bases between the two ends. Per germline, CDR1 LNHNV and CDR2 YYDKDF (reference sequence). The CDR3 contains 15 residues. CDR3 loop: CATSDRRQGRDGYTF. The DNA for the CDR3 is TGTGCCACCAGCGATCGAAGGCAGGGTCGGGACGGCTACACCTTC.

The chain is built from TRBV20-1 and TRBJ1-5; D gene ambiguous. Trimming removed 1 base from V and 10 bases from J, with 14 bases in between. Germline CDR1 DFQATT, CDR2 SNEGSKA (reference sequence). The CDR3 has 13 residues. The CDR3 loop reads CSARAPSLAPQHF. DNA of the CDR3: TGCAGTGCTAGAGCCCCATCATTAGCTCCCCAGCATTTT.

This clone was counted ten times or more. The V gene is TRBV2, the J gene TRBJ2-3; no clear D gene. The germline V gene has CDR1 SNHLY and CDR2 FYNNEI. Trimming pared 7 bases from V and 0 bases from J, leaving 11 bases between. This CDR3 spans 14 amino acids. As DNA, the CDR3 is TGTGCCAGCATAGCTGATCAAAGCACAGATACGCAGTATTTT. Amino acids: CASIADQSTDTQYF.

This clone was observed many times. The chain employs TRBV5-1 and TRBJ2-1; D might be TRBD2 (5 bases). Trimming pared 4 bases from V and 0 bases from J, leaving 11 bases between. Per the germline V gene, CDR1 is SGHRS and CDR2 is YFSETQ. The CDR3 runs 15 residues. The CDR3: CASSLVGDSYNEQFF. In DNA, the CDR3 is TGCGCCAGCAGCCTGGTCGGGGACTCCTACAATGAGCAGTTCTTC.

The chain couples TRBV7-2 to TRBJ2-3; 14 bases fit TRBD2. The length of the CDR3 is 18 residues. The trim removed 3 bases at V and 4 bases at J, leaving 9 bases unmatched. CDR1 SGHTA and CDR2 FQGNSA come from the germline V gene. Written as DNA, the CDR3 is TGTGCCAGCAGCTTGCGGACTAGCGGGAGGTGGGGGGCAGATACGCAGTATTTT. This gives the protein CASSLRTSGRWGADTQYF. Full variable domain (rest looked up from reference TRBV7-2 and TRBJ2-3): GAGVSQSPSNKVTEKGKDVELRCDPISGHTALYWYRQSLGQGLEFLIYFQGNSAPDKSGLPSDRFSAERTGGSVSTLTIQRTQQEDSAVYLCASSLRTSGRWGADTQYFGPGTRLTVL.

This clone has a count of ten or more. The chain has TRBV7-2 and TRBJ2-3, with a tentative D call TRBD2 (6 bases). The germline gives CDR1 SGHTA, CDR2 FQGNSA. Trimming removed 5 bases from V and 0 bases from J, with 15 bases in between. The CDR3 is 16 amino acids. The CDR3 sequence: CASSLTGLTSTDTQYF. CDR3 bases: TGTGCCAGCAGCCTCACCGGACTAACTAGCACAGATACGCAGTATTTT.

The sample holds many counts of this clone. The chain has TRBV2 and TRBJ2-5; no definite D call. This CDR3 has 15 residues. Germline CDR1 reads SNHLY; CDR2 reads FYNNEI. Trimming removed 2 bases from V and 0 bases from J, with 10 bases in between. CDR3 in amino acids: CASSERRGNQETQYF. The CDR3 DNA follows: TGTGCCAGCAGTGAACGACGCGGTAACCAAGAGACCCAGTACTTC. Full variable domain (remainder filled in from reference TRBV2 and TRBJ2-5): EPEVTQTPSHQVTQMGQEVILRCVPISNHLYFYWYRQILGQKVEFLVSFYNNEISEKSEIFDDQFSVERPDGSNFTLKIRSTKLEDSAMYFCASSERRGNQETQYFGPGTRLLVL.

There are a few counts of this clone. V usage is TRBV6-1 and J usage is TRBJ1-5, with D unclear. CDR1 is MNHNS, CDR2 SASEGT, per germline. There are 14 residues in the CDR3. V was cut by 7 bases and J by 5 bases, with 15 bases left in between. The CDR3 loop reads CASIPRGTDQPQHF. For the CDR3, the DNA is TGTGCCAGCATTCCCAGAGGAACGGATCAGCCCCAGCATTTT.

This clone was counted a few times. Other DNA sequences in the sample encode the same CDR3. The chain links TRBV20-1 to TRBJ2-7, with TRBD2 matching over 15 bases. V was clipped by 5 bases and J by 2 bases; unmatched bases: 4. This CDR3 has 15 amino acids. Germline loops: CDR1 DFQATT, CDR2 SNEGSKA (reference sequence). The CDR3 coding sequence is TGCAGTGCTCTTTGGACTAGCGGGAGGGCCTACGAGCAGTACTTC. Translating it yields CSALWTSGRAYEQYF.

The CDR3 here is CASSGPEFSGGYTDTQYF. CDR3 DNA: TGTGCCAGCAGCGGGCCTGAATTTAGCGGGGGTTACACAGATACGCAGTATTTT. The chain links TRBV9 to TRBJ2-3; 9 bases fit TRBD2. The length of the CDR3 is 18 residues. V lost 3 bases to trimming and J lost 2 bases; unmatched junction nucleotides: 13. Per the germline V gene, CDR1 is SGDLS and CDR2 is YYNGEE.

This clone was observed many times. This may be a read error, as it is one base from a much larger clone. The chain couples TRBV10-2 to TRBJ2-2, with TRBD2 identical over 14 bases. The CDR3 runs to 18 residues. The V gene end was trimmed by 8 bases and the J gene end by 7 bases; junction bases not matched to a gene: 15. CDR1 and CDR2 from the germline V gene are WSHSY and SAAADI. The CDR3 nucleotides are TGCGCCAGCCGTATGATCGCCGGACTAGCGGGAGGTGGCGGGGAGCTGTTTTTT. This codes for CASRMIAGLAGGGGELFF.

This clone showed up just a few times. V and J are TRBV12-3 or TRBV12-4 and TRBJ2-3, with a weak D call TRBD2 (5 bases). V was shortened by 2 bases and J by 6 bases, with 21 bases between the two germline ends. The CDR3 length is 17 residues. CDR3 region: CASSLSLSVRSGDTQYF. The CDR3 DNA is TGTGCCAGCAGTTTATCCCTTAGCGTTCGCTCGGGGGATACGCAGTATTTT.

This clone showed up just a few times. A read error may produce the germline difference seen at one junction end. The CDR3 sequence: CATSGGFSGANVLTF. The CDR3 DNA follows: TGTGCCACCAGTGGGGGCTTTTCTGGGGCCAACGTCCTGACTTTC. The genes are TRBV6-1 and TRBJ2-6; possibly TRBD1 for D (6 bases). CDR3 length: 15 residues. Germline CDR1 is MNHNS and CDR2 is SASEGT.